This T cell receptor beta chain appears in the sequencing data of a study of T cells in localized non-small cell lung cancer. Study results and caveats: Uninvolved adjacent lung had more T cell clonality than any other tissue, topping tumor.

The method was immunoSEQ multiplex PCR; TCRdb's version includes in-frame clones alone and lacks a portion of them. The sample lists some 1,400 clones, about 25% occurring once. This clone is deemed medium-sized. The antigen remains undetermined. In germline, CDR1 is SGHNT, CDR2 YENEEA. There are 15 residues in the CDR3. Trimming cost V 4 bases and J 7 bases; bases outside gene matches: 13. Atypia-free adjacent lung was sampled at least 2 cm beyond the tumor margin. The receptor's source is a woman aged 35-75 years with stage I squamous cell lung carcinoma. The source material was normal lung tissue next to the tumor, sampled before any cancer treatment. J is TRBJ2-7 and V is TRBV11-3, with 7 bases aligning to TRBD2. Written as DNA, the CDR3 is TGTGCCAGCAGCTCCCTTGGGGGAGGGCCGAGGGAGCAGTACTTC. Its protein product is CASSSLGGGPREQYF.